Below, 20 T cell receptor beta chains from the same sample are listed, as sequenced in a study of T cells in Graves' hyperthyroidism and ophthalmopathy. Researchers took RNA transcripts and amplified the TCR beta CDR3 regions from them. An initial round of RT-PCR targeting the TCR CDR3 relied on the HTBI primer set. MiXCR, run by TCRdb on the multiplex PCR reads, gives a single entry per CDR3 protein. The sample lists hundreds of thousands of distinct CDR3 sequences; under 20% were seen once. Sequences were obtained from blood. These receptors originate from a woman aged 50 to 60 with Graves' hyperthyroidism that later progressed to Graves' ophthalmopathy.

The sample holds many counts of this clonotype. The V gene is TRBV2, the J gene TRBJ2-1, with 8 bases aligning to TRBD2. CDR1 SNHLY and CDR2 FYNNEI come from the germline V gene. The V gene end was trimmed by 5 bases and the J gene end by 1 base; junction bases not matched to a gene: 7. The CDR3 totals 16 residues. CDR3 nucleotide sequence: TGTGCCAGCAGTTATAGCGGGGACCTTTCCTACAATGAGCAGTTCTTC. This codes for CASSYSGDLSYNEQFF. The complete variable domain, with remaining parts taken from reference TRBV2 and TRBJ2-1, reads EPEVTQTPSHQVTQMGQEVILRCVPISNHLYFYWYRQILGQKVEFLVSFYNNEISEKSEIFDDQFSVERPDGSNFTLKIRSTKLEDSAMYFCASSYSGDLSYNEQFFGPGTRLTVL.

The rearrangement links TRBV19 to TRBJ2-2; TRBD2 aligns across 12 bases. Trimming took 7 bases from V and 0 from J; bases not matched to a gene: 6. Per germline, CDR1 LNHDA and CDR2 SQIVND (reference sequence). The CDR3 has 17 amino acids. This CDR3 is CASIRSSGGANTGELFF. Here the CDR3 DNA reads TGTGCCAGTATTCGTTCTAGCGGGGGGGCGAACACCGGGGAGCTGTTTTTT.

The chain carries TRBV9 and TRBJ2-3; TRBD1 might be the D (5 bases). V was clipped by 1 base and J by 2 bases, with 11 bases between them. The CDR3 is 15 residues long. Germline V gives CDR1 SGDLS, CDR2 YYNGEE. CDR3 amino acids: CASSVRGIFTDTQYF. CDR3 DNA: TGTGCCAGCAGCGTAAGGGGTATCTTCACAGATACGCAGTATTTT. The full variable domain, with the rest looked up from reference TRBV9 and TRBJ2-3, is DSGVTQTPKHLITATGQRVTLRCSPRSGDLSVYWYQQSLDQGLQFLIQYYNGEERAKGNILERFSAQQFPDLHSELNLSSLELGDSALYFCASSVRGIFTDTQYFGPGTRLTVL.

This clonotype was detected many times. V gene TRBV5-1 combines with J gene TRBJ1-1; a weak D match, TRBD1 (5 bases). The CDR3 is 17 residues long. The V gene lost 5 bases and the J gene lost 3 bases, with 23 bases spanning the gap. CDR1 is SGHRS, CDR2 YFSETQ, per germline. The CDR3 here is CASRLPLVGTGHTEAFF. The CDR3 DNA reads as TGCGCCAGCAGACTTCCGTTGGTAGGGACTGGTCACACTGAAGCTTTCTTT.

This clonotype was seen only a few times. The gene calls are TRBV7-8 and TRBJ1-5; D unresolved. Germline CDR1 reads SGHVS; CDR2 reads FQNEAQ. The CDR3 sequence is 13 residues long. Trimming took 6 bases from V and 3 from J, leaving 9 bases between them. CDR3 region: CASSSSINQPQHF. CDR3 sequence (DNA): TGTGCCAGCAGTTCAAGTATCAATCAGCCCCAGCATTTT.

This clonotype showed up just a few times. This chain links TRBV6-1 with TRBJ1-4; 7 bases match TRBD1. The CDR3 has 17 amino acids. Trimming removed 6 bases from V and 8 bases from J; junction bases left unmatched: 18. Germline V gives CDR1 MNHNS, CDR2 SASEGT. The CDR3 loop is CASRTTSMEGAREKLFF. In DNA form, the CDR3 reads TGTGCCAGCAGAACGACATCGATGGAGGGGGCACGAGAAAAACTGTTTTTT.

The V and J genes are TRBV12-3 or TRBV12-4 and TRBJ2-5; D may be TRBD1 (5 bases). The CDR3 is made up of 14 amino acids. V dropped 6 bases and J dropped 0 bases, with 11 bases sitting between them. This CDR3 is CASSQGVYQETQYF. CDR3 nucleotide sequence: TGTGCCAGCAGCCAGGGCGTGTACCAAGAGACCCAGTACTTC.

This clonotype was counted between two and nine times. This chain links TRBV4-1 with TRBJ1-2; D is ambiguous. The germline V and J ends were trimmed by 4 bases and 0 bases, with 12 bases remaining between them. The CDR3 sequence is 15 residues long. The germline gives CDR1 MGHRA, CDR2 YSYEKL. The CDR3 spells CASSRRVRANYGYTF. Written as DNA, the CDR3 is TGCGCCAGCAGCCGTCGGGTAAGAGCTAACTATGGCTACACCTTC.

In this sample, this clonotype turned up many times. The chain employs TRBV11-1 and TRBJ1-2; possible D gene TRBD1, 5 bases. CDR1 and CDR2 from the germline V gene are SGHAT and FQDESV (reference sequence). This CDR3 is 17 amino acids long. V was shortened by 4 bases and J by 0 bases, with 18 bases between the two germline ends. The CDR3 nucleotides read TGTGCCAGCAGCTCGCTAACGGGGGAATCTCCTAACTATGGCTACACCTTC. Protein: CASSSLTGESPNYGYTF.

CDR3 in DNA: TGTGCCAGCAGTTTATCGATGGGCTACGAGCAGTACTTC. The encoded protein is CASSLSMGYEQYF. The V and J genes are TRBV27 and TRBJ2-7; D gene uncertain. Trimming shortened V by 0 bases and J by 3 bases, and 6 bases separated the two germline ends. The germline V gene has CDR1 MNHEY and CDR2 SMNVEV (reference sequence). The CDR3 is 13 amino acids.

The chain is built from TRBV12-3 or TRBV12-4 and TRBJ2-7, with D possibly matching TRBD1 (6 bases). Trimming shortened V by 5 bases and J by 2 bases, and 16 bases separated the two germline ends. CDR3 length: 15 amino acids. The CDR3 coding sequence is TGTGCCAGCAGTGCCACAGGGCACCGGCCCTACGAGCAGTACTTC. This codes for CASSATGHRPYEQYF.

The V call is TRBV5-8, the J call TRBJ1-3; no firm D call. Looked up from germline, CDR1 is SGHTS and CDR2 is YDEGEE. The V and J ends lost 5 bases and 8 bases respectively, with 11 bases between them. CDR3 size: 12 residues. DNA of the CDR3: TGTGCCAGCAGGGAGCGGGGTCACACCATATATTTT. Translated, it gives CASRERGHTIYF.

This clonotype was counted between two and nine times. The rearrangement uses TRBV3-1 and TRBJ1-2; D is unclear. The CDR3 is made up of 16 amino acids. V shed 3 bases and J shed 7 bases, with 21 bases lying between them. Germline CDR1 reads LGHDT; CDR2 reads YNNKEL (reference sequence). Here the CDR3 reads CASSQQSQPVVSGYTF. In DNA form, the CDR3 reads TGTGCCAGCAGCCAGCAAAGTCAGCCGGTGGTATCTGGCTACACCTTC.

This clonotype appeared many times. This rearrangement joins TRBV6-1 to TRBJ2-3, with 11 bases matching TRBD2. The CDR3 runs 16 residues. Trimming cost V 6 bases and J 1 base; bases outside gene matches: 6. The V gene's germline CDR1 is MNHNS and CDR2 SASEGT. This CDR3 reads CASRIGLAGGTDTQYF. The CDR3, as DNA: TGTGCCAGCAGAATCGGACTAGCGGGCGGCACAGATACGCAGTATTTT.

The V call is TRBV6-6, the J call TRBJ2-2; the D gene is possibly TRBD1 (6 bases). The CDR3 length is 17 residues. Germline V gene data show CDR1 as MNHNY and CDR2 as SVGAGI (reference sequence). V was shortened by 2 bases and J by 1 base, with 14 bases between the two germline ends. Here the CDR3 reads CASSYPSRGRNTGELFF. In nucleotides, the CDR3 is TGTGCCAGCAGTTACCCGAGTAGGGGGAGGAACACCGGGGAGCTGTTTTTT.

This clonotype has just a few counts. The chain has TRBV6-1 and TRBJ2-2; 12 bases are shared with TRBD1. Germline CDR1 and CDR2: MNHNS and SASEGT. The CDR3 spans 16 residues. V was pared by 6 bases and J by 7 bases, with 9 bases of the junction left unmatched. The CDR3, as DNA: TGTGCCAGCAGATCCCCGGGACAGGGGGCGGGCGGGGAGCTGTTTTTT. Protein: CASRSPGQGAGGELFF.

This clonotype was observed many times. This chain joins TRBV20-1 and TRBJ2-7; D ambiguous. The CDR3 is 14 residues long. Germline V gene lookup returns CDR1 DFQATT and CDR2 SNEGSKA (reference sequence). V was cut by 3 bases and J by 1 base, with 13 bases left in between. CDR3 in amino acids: CSARDQLESYEQYF. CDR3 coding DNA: TGCAGTGCTAGGGACCAGCTCGAGTCCTACGAGCAGTACTTC.

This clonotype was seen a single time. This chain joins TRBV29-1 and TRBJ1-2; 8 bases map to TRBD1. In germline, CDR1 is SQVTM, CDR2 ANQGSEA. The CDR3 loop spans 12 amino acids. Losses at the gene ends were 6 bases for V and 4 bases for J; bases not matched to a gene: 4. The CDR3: CSVTGAGYGYTF. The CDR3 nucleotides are TGCAGCGTGACAGGGGCGGGCTATGGCTACACCTTC.

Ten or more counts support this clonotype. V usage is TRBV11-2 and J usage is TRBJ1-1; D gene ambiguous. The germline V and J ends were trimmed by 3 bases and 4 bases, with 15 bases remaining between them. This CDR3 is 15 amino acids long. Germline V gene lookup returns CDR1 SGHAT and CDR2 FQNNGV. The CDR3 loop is CASSFNPDLGTEAFF. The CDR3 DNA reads TGTGCCAGCAGCTTCAATCCCGACTTGGGCACTGAAGCTTTCTTT.

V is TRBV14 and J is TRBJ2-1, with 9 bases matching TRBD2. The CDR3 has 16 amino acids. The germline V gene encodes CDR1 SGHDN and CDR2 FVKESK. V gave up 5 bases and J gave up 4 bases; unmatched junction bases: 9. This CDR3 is CASSSKSGGRYNEQFF. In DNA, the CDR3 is TGTGCCAGCAGCTCAAAGAGCGGGGGGCGGTACAATGAGCAGTTCTTC.